A selection of T cell receptor beta chains follows, all from one sample in a study of T cell responses to AZD1222 COVID-19 vaccine. Generated by immunoSEQ multiplex PCR, the TCRdb table keeps only in-frame clones and is missing some. This table has about 130,000 clones, about 90% appearing once. This specimen consisted of peripheral blood, obtained on day 0 of AZD1222 vaccination. The receptor source for this set is an adult in good health. CDR3s include the opening cysteine and the closing phenylalanine or tryptophan. The D gene is left open where the match is weak. Clone size, where shown, is once, few, many, or a class for clones that have expanded.

j_call d_call v_call clone_size cdr3_nt cdr3_aa
TRBJ1-2 - TRBV2 - TGTGCCAGCAGTGAAGCGCTTGGGGGGTATGGCTACACCTTC CASSEALGGYGYTF
TRBJ1-1 - TRBV7-9 - TGTGCCAGCAGCTCCCCCCGACGGAGCACTGAAGCTTTCTTT CASSSPRRSTEAFF
TRBJ2-7 - TRBV5-1 few TGCGCCAGCAGCGCCCAAGCGACCTACGAGCAGTACTTC CASSAQATYEQYF
TRBJ2-7 TRBD1 TRBV5-1 - TGCGCCAGCAGCTTGGCCAAAGGACAGGGGTCTAGCGAGCAGTACTTC CASSLAKGQGSSEQYF
TRBJ1-3 - TRBV19 - TGTGCCAGTACCAGGACAGTAAGCTCTGGAAACACCATATATTTT CASTRTVSSGNTIYF
TRBJ2-7 TRBD1 TRBV3-1/TRBV3-2 - TGTGCCAGCAGCCAGGGACAGGGGTCCTACGAGCAGTACTTC CASSQGQGSYEQYF
TRBJ1-5 TRBD1 TRBV7-8 - TGTGCCAGCAGCTCCATGGACAGGATTGGAAATCAGCCCCAGCATTTT CASSSMDRIGNQPQHF
TRBJ1-3 - TRBV18 - TGTGCCAGCTCACCATCCAGAGACTCTGGAAACACCATATATTTT CASSPSRDSGNTIYF
TRBJ1-1 - TRBV6-4 few TGTGCCAGCAGTCAGTATGAGGGCAGTGAAGCTTTCTTT CASSQYEGSEAFF
TRBJ2-2 TRBD1 TRBV3-1/TRBV3-2 - TGTGCCAGCAGCCGTAACGGACAGGGGGGCACCGGGGAGCTGTTTTTT CASSRNGQGGTGELFF
TRBJ2-1 TRBD1 TRBV19 - TGTGCCAGTAGCCTCCCGACAGGGTTAGCTTACAATGAGCAGTTCTTC CASSLPTGLAYNEQFF
TRBJ2-7 TRBD1 TRBV7-9 once TGTGCCAGCAGCCCCGGGACAGGTAACTACGAGCAGTACTTC CASSPGTGNYEQYF
TRBJ2-3 TRBD2 TRBV6-2/TRBV6-3 - TGTGCCAGCAGCCTGCTAGCGGGGGGGGAAGATACGCAGTATTTT CASSLLAGGEDTQYF
TRBJ2-2 - TRBV5-8 - TGTGCCAGTAACCTAGGGAACACCGGGGAGCTGTTTTTT CASNLGNTGELFF
TRBJ2-1 - TRBV9 - TGTGCCAGCAGCGTAGGGGCATCCACAAATGAGCAGTTCTTC CASSVGASTNEQFF
TRBJ2-7 TRBD2 TRBV7-3 - TGTGCCAGCAGCTTAAGGGCGACCGGGGGGGAGCAGTACTTC CASSLRATGGEQYF
TRBJ2-4 TRBD1 TRBV7-2 - TGTGCCAGCAGCCTCCGGGACAGGGTTCCGTACTTC CASSLRDRVPYF
TRBJ2-3 TRBD1 TRBV15 - TGTGCCACCAGAAGAGATGGGTGGGGGACAGGTGCAGATACGCAGTATTTT CATRRDGWGTGADTQYF
TRBJ2-1 - TRBV28 - TGTGCCAGCAGTCCCTGGGCAGGGGAGGACAATGAGCAGTTCTTC CASSPWAGEDNEQFF
TRBJ1-2 - TRBV12-3/TRBV12-4 once TGTGCCAGCAGTTCCGACAGGAACTATGGCTACACCTTC CASSSDRNYGYTF
TRBJ1-2 TRBD1 TRBV7-8 - TGTGCCAGCAGCTCGGACAGGGTAATACTCTATGGCTACACCTTC CASSSDRVILYGYTF
TRBJ1-2 - TRBV6-2/TRBV6-3 few TGTGCCAGCAGCTATATCCCCTTCGAGGGGAAGGACTATGGCTACACCTTC CASSYIPFEGKDYGYTF
TRBJ2-7 TRBD1 TRBV28 - TGTGCCAGCAGCCAAGACAGGGGCCCATCCGGCGAGCAGTACTTC CASSQDRGPSGEQYF
TRBJ2-3 - TRBV24-1 - TGTGCCACCAGTGATTATACACAGGGAACAGATACGCAGTATTTT CATSDYTQGTDTQYF
TRBJ1-1 TRBD1 TRBV4-3 once TGCGCCAGCAGCGTAGGGACAGGTATGCGCAGTGAAGCTTTCTTT CASSVGTGMRSEAFF
TRBJ1-1 - TRBV2 - TGTGCCAGCAACTCCGGGCCCCAAAACACTGAAGCTTTCTTT CASNSGPQNTEAFF
TRBJ2-3 TRBD2 TRBV30 - TGTGCCTGGAGTGTGGGAGGGGCCCAAGATACGCAGTATTTT CAWSVGGAQDTQYF
TRBJ2-7 - TRBV27 - TGTGCCAGCAGGGCTCCACTAGCTCTCCCCTACGAGCAGTACTTC CASRAPLALPYEQYF
TRBJ2-7 - TRBV18 - TGTGCCAGCTCACCAGGGAAATACGAGCAGTACTTC CASSPGKYEQYF
TRBJ2-7 - TRBV30 - TGTGCCTGGAGTGTTCCCCTTCCCCCCTACGAGCAGTACTTC CAWSVPLPPYEQYF
TRBJ2-1 - TRBV1 - TGCACCAGCAGCCAAGAAGGAGGGGCTAGCGGGGGACGCAATGAGCAGTTCTTC CTSSQEGGASGGRNEQFF
TRBJ2-7 - TRBV6-5 - TGTGCCAGCAGCGATCAGGGCTCCTACGAGCAGTACTTC CASSDQGSYEQYF
TRBJ1-2 TRBD1 TRBV11-3 - TGTGCCAGCAGCTTAGCTTTGGACAGGAACTATGGCTACACCTTC CASSLALDRNYGYTF
TRBJ1-2 - TRBV7-9 - TGTGCCAGCAGTAACAGGGATTACTATGGCTACACCTTC CASSNRDYYGYTF
TRBJ2-3 - TRBV7-2 - TGTGCCAGCAGTTCCAGACAGGTTCAAGATACGCAGTATTTT CASSSRQVQDTQYF
TRBJ1-1 TRBD1 TRBV18 - TGTGCCAGCTCGGCGAACAGGGGAAAGAACACTGAAGCTTTCTTT CASSANRGKNTEAFF
TRBJ2-1 TRBD1 TRBV11-3 - TGTGCCAGCAGCCCGCGAGGGGGCACCTACAATGAGCAGTTCTTC CASSPRGGTYNEQFF
TRBJ1-4 - TRBV7-2 - TGTGCCAGCAGCTTAGCGGGGATAACTAATGAAAAACTGTTTTTT CASSLAGITNEKLFF
TRBJ1-1 TRBD1 TRBV6-5 - TGTGCCAGCAGTTGGACAGGGAGGGACACTGAAGCTTTCTTT CASSWTGRDTEAFF
TRBJ1-1 - TRBV9 - TGTGCCAGCAGCCCCTGGGACCGTAACACTGAAGCTTTCTTT CASSPWDRNTEAFF
TRBJ1-2 - TRBV6-5 - TGTGCCAGCAGTTTGGGACCCTTAAGTGGCTATGGCTACACCTTC CASSLGPLSGYGYTF
TRBJ1-5 - TRBV7-9 - TGTGCCAGCAGCTTCCCGGGGTACAATCAGCCCCAGCATTTT CASSFPGYNQPQHF
TRBJ2-1 TRBD1 TRBV10-3 - TGTGCCATCAGTGGAAGGACAGGGTACAATGAGCAGTTCTTC CAISGRTGYNEQFF
TRBJ1-4 - TRBV25-1 - TGTGCCAGCAGTGAGGGGGGAAAACTGTTTTTT CASSEGGKLFF
TRBJ1-1 - TRBV25-1 - TGTGCCAGCAGTGGAGGAGGCAGGGGATTTTTAGGGAACACTGAAGCTTTCTTT CASSGGGRGFLGNTEAFF
TRBJ1-4 - TRBV12-3/TRBV12-4 - TGTGCCAGCAGTTTTGGAGGGGCGGTAAAACTGTTTTTT CASSFGGAVKLFF
TRBJ1-6 - TRBV3-1/TRBV3-2 - TGTGCCAGCAGCCCCCAGGGGAATTCACCCCTCCACTTT CASSPQGNSPLHF
TRBJ2-3 TRBD1 TRBV27 - TGTGCCACGCTGCCGGGACAGGGTTGGGATACGCAGTATTTT CATLPGQGWDTQYF
TRBJ1-5 - TRBV2 - TGTGCCAGCCAAACCTCAGGGGATCAGCCCCAGCATTTT CASQTSGDQPQHF
TRBJ1-1 - TRBV5-1 - TGCGCCAGCAGAGGGGAAACTGAAGCTTTCTTT CASRGETEAFF
TRBJ1-2 - TRBV19 few TGTGCCAGTAGGAACCGCGGACAGACTTCATATGGCTACACCTTC CASRNRGQTSYGYTF
TRBJ1-2 TRBD1 TRBV15 - TGTGCCACCAGCAGATGGACAGGGGGTTCTGGCTACACCTTC CATSRWTGGSGYTF
TRBJ1-2 - TRBV2 - TGTGCCAGCAGTCCCCAGACAGGCGACTATGGCTACACCTTC CASSPQTGDYGYTF
TRBJ1-1 TRBD1 TRBV11-1 - TGTGCCAGCAGCCTAAGGGACAGAGGGGGCACTGAAGCTTTCTTT CASSLRDRGGTEAFF
TRBJ1-2 TRBD1 TRBV14 - TGTGCCAGCAGCCCTTGGACAGGGAGGAAGGATGGCTACACCTTC CASSPWTGRKDGYTF
TRBJ1-4 - TRBV28 - TGTGCCAGCAGTTTAAGCCCCGGGAGCCGGGCAGGGGAAAAACTGTTTTTT CASSLSPGSRAGEKLFF
TRBJ2-1 TRBD2 TRBV19 - TGTGCCAGTAGTATAGTGTCTAGCGGGGGAATCGATGAGCAGTTCTTC CASSIVSSGGIDEQFF
TRBJ1-6 TRBD1 TRBV28 - TGTGCCAGCAGTTCCTACCCGGACAGGGGGCTGATCTATAATTCACCCCTCCACTTT CASSSYPDRGLIYNSPLHF
TRBJ1-3 - TRBV7-2 - TGTGCCAGCAGCTTGCCGGGAGCGTGGGGAAACACCATATATTTT CASSLPGAWGNTIYF
TRBJ1-2 - TRBV6-5 - TGTGCCAGCAGTTATGACAGAAACTATGGCTACACCTTC CASSYDRNYGYTF